The clone carrying this TCR beta chain occurred many times. Its antigen is as yet unknown. Germline CDR1 and CDR2: SGHTA and FQGNSA. Trimming pared 2 bases from V and 4 bases from J, leaving 14 bases between. The CDR3 spans 15 residues. These data belong to a study of T cell repertoires in cytomegalovirus infection. Study overall: Public signatures in TCR beta pointed to CMV infection and matching HLA type. Study-wide results and limits: HLA-C-restricted CMV-specific TCR beta clonotypes prevailed in the ex vivo response.

TCRdb re-derived calls from the reads in MiXCR, one entry per CDR3 protein. The sample consists of some 300,000 distinct CDR3 sequences, about a sixth of them appearing once. This chain uses TRBV7-2 with TRBJ1-1; no firm D call. This clonotype was obtained from a human donor in good health (CMV status not recorded). Some clones in this sample may be carry-over from other donors' samples. The sequenced sample consisted of PBMCs. CDR3 nucleotides: TGTGCCAGCAGCTTATCCCTGACGGGAGGCACTGAAGCTTTCTTT. Protein sequence: CASSLSLTGGTEAFF.